The TCR beta chain under discussion was sequenced for a study of T cell responses to AZD1222 COVID-19 vaccine. Study-wide points: No day 14 peak samples; only post-peak repertoires were characterized.

Germline CDR1 and CDR2: SGHAT and FQNNGV. CDR3 length: 15 amino acids. V gave up 3 bases and J gave up 6 bases; unmatched junction bases: 8. Data came from immunoSEQ multiplex PCR; TCRdb stores just in-frame clones and leaves some out. This table has about 84,000 clones, 70% to 90% appearing once. This clone was counted once. Its specificity is not known. The sequencing here drew on peripheral blood, taken 28 days after the second AZD1222 dose. The sequence derives from an adult who received the AZD1222 COVID-19 vaccine. This sequence joins TRBV11-2 and TRBJ1-1, with 9 bases lining up with TRBD1. CDR3 protein: CASSLDRGGFAEAFF. As DNA, the CDR3 is TGTGCCAGCAGCTTGGACAGGGGCGGATTCGCTGAAGCTTTCTTT.